This T cell receptor beta chain was sequenced during a study of T cell repertoires in cytomegalovirus infection. Across the study: Well-studied HLA-B-restricted CMV epitopes were used in the study alongside recently identified HLA-C-restricted ones.

Germline CDR1 SGHTA, CDR2 FQGNSA. The CDR3 loop spans 16 amino acids. V was pared by 1 base and J by 3 bases, with 16 bases between. MiXCR, applied by TCRdb to the reads, yields one record per CDR3 protein. The table has about 570,000 distinct CDR3 sequences, around 40% seen once. Comment on this clonotype: Antigen specificity is unknown.

This clonotype originated in a human donor in good health (CMV status not recorded). Some clones in this sample may be carry-over from other donors' samples. The gene calls are TRBV7-2 and TRBJ2-7, with D perhaps matching TRBD2 (6 bases). The sample consisted of cultured PBMCs, taken from culture after CMV antigen stimulation. The CDR3 protein is CASSLGILIGGYEQYF. DNA for the CDR3: TGTGCCAGCAGCTTAGGAATCCTTATCGGGGGCTACGAGCAGTACTTC.